The 9 T cell receptor beta chains listed next were all sequenced from one sample in a study of CD8 T cells in ankylosing spondylitis. Findings and caveats of the study: Seemingly distinctive of ankylosing spondylitis blood was a TCR beta motif formed by eight highly homologous variants.

TCRdb reprocessed the 5' RACE reads via MiXCR and lists one record per CDR3 protein. Here the sample spans about 840,000 distinct CDR3 sequences, approximately 12% being singletons. No antigens are known for them. Material: blood, either unsorted or a sorted T cell fraction (not recorded which). The receptors shown here come from a male donor with ankylosing spondylitis.

This clonotype has only a few counts. The chain couples TRBV5-1 to TRBJ1-1; D is ambiguous. The CDR3 loop spans 13 amino acids. Germline CDR1 reads SGHRS; CDR2 reads YFSETQ. V was clipped by 7 bases and J by 1 base, with 11 bases between them. CDR3 nucleotides: TGCGCCAGCTCTACCCCTGAGAACACTGAAGCTTTCTTT. This translates into CASSTPENTEAFF. Full variable domain (remainder filled in from reference TRBV5-1 and TRBJ1-1): KAGVTQTPRYLIKTRGQQVTLSCSPISGHRSVSWYQQTPGQGLQFLFEYFSETQRNKGNFPGRFSGRQFSNSRSEMNVSTLELGDSALYLCASSTPENTEAFFGQGTRLTVV.

The sample holds many counts of this clonotype. The gene calls are TRBV25-1 and TRBJ2-7; 7 bases are a match to TRBD1. The V and J ends lost 2 bases and 0 bases, in that order; junction bases with no gene match: 4. CDR3 length: 15 residues. Germline V gene lookup returns CDR1 MGHDK and CDR2 SYGVNS. The CDR3 DNA sequence: TGTGCCAGCAGTGAAGAGAGACAGGGCTCCTACGAGCAGTACTTC. Its protein product is CASSEERQGSYEQYF.

This clonotype was counted a few times. The genes are TRBV4-3 and TRBJ2-7; unclear D gene. The CDR3 is 15 residues long. Germline V lookup: CDR1 LGHNA, CDR2 YSLEER. The germline V and J ends were trimmed by 1 base and 2 bases, with 12 bases remaining between them. DNA for the CDR3: TGCGCCAGCAGCCAAGTCGGCCACTACACCTACGAGCAGTACTTC. Its protein product is CASSQVGHYTYEQYF.

This chain uses TRBV18 with TRBJ1-5; 7 bases match TRBD1. Germline V CDR1 and CDR2: KGHSH, LQKENI. Germline trimming cut 5 bases from V and 10 bases from J; bases unmatched to any gene: 8. The CDR3 is made up of 13 amino acids. CDR3: CASSADRTGPQHF. DNA of the CDR3: TGTGCCAGCTCAGCGGACAGGACAGGACCCCAGCATTTT. Drawing the rest from reference TRBV18 and TRBJ1-5, the complete variable domain is NAGVMQNPRHLVRRRGQEARLRCSPMKGHSHVYWYRQLPEEGLKFMVYLQKENIIDESGMPKERFSAEFPKEGPSILRIQQVVRGDSAAYFCASSADRTGPQHFGDGTRLSIL.

This clonotype was recorded at least ten times. The V call is TRBV5-1, the J call TRBJ2-1, with D perhaps TRBD2 (7 bases). This CDR3 is built from 14 residues. Germline V gene data show CDR1 as SGHRS and CDR2 as YFSETQ. V was shortened by 4 bases and J by 9 bases, with 17 bases between the two germline ends. The CDR3 coding sequence is TGCGCCAGCAGCCAGGGGACTACCTATAGTGAGCAGTTCTTC. Translation gives CASSQGTTYSEQFF.

In the case of this clonotype: A much larger clone sits a single nucleotide away, making a read error possible. The chain combines TRBV5-1 with TRBJ2-7; 7 bases align to TRBD1. This CDR3 contains 13 residues. Germline assignment: CDR1 SGHRS and CDR2 YFSETQ. In DNA form, the CDR3 reads TGCGCCAACAGCCAGGGACAGTCCTACGAGCAGTACTTC. Residues: CANSQGQSYEQYF. The full variable domain, its missing parts supplied by reference TRBV5-1 and TRBJ2-7, is KAGVTQTPRYLIKTRGQQVTLSCSPISGHRSVSWYQQTPGQGLQFLFEYFSETQRNKGNFPGRFSGRQFSNSRSEMNVSTLELGDSALYLCANSQGQSYEQYFGPGTRLTVT.

This clonotype was seen only a few times. The chain carries TRBV12-5 and TRBJ2-1, with 9 bases identical to TRBD2. J lost 0 bases, V lost 3 bases, and 0 bases had no gene match. The CDR3 contains 15 residues. CDR1 and CDR2 from the germline V gene are LGHNT and FRNRAP. CDR3 protein: CASGLAGGSYNEQFF. The CDR3 DNA reads as TGTGCTAGTGGTTTAGCGGGAGGCTCCTACAATGAGCAGTTCTTC.

There are a few counts of this clonotype. V is TRBV5-5 and J is TRBJ2-7, with 9 bases identical to TRBD1. Germline V CDR1 and CDR2: SGHKS, YYEKEE (reference sequence). V lost 0 bases, J lost 5 bases, and 6 bases stayed unmatched. The CDR3 has 15 residues. The CDR3 spells CASSLDPGQGDEQYF. The CDR3 nucleotides read TGTGCCAGCAGCTTGGATCCGGGACAGGGAGACGAGCAGTACTTC.

The chain combines TRBV28 with TRBJ2-3; 10 bases are shared with TRBD2. The CDR3 contains 16 residues. Losses at the gene ends were 5 bases for V and 0 bases for J; bases not matched to a gene: 5. Germline V gene sequence: CDR1 MDHEN, CDR2 SYDVKM. In DNA, the CDR3 is TGTGCCAGCAGTACTGAGCGGGGGGGTAGCACAGATACGCAGTATTTT. Translated: CASSTERGGSTDTQYF.